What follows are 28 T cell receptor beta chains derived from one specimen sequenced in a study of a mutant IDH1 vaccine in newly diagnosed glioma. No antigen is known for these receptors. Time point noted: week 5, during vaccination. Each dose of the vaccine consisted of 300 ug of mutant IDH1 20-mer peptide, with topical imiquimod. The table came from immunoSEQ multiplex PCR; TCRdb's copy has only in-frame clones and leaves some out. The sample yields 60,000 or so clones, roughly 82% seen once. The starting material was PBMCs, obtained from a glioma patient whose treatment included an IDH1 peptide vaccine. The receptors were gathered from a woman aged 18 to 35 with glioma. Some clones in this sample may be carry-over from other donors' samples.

This chain's CDR3 is CASSPPGNEQFF. CDR3 in DNA: TGTGCCAGCAGCCCCCCGGGGAATGAGCAGTTCTTC. The gene calls are TRBV7-2 and TRBJ2-1; perhaps TRBD2 as D (5 bases). V was clipped by 5 bases and J by 7 bases, with 9 bases between them. This CDR3 is 12 amino acids long. In germline, CDR1 is SGHTA, CDR2 FQGNSA.

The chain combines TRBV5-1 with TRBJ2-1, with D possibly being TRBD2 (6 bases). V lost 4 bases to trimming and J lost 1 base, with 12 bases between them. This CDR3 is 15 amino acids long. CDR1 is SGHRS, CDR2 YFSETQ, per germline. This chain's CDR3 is CASSTREFSYNEQFF. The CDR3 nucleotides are TGCGCCAGCAGCACCCGGGAGTTTTCCTACAATGAGCAGTTCTTC.

In DNA, the CDR3 is TGTGCCAGCAGCCGGAGGGTTGGGAACGAGCAGTACTTC. This sequence encodes CASSRRVGNEQYF. The chain employs TRBV11-3 and TRBJ2-7; possible D gene TRBD2, 6 bases. Germline V CDR1 and CDR2: SGHNT, YENEEA. The V and J ends lost 5 bases and 5 bases respectively, with 13 bases between them. The CDR3 is 13 amino acids.

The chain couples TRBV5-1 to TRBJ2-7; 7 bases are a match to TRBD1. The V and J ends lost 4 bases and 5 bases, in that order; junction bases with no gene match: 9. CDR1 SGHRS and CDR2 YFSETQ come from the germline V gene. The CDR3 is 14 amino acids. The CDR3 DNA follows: TGCGCCAGCAGCCTGTCGACAGGGCGCGACGAGCAGTACTTC. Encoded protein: CASSLSTGRDEQYF.

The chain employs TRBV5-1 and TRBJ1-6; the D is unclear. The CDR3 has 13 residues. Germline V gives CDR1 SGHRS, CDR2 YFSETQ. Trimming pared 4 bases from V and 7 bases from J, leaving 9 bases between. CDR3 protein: CASSPPENSPLHF. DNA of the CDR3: TGCGCCAGCAGCCCCCCGGAAAATTCACCCCTCCACTTT.

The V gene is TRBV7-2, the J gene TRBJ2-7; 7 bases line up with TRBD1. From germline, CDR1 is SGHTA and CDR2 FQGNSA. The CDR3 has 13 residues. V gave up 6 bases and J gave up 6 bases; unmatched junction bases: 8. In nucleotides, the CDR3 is TGTGCCAGCAGAGAAAGGGGGCTAACCGAGCAGTACTTC. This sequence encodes CASRERGLTEQYF. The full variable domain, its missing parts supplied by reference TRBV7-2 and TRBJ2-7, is GAGVSQSPSNKVTEKGKDVELRCDPISGHTALYWYRQSLGQGLEFLIYFQGNSAPDKSGLPSDRFSAERTGGSVSTLTIQRTQQEDSAVYLCASRERGLTEQYFGPGTRLTVT.

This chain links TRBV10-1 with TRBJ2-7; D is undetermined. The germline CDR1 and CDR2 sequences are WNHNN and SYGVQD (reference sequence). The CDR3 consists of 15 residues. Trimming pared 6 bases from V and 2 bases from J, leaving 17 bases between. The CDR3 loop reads CASSYRTAGAYEQYF. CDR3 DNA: TGCGCCAGCAGCTACCGGACGGCCGGTGCCTACGAGCAGTACTTC.

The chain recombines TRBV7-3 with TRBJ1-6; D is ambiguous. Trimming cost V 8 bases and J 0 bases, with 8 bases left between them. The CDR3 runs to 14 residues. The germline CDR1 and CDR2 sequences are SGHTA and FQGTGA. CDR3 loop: CASGYSSYNSPLHF. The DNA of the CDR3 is TGTGCCAGCGGTTATAGCTCCTATAATTCACCCCTCCACTTT.

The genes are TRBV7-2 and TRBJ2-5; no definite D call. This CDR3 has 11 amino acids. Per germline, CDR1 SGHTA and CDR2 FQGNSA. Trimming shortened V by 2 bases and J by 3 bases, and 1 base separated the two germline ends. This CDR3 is CASSLKETQYF. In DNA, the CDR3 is TGTGCCAGCAGCTTAAAAGAGACCCAGTACTTC.

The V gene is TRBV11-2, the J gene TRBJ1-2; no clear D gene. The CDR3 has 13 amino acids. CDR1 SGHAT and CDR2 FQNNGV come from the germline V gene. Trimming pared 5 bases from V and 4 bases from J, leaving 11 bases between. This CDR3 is CASSLRPGYGYTF. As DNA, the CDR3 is TGTGCCAGCAGCCTCCGCCCAGGCTATGGCTACACCTTC. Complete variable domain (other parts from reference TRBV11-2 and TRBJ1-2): EAGVAQSPRYKIIEKRQSVAFWCNPISGHATLYWYQQILGQGPKLLIQFQNNGVVDDSQLPKDRFSAERLKGVDSTLKIQPAKLEDSAVYLCASSLRPGYGYTFGSGTRLTVV.

The CDR3 spells CASSESQGDNEKLFF. Written as DNA, the CDR3 is TGTGCCAGCAGTGAATCACAGGGAGACAATGAAAAACTGTTTTTT. The chain combines TRBV6-1 with TRBJ1-4, with D perhaps TRBD1 (6 bases). The CDR3 is 15 amino acids. Per the germline V gene, CDR1 is MNHNS and CDR2 is SASEGT. V was shortened by 2 bases and J by 5 bases, with 12 bases between the two germline ends.

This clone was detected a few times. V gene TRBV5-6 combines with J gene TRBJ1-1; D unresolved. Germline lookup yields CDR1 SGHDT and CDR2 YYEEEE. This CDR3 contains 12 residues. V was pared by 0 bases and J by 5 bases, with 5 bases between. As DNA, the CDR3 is TGTGCCAGCAGCTTGGTTTGGACTGAAGCTTTCTTT. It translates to CASSLVWTEAFF.

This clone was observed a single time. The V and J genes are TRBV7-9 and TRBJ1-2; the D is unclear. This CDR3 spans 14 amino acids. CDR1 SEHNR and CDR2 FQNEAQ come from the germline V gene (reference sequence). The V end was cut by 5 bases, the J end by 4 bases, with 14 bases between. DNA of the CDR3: TGTGCCAGCAGCCCACGCGCAGCACCCTATGGCTACACCTTC. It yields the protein CASSPRAAPYGYTF.

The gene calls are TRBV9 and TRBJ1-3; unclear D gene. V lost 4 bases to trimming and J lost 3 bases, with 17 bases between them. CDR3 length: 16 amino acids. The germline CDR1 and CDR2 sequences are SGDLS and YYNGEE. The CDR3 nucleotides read TGTGCCAGCAGCCCTTTAATTGCGGCTTTTGGAAACACCATATATTTT. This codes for CASSPLIAAFGNTIYF.

The CDR3 nucleotides are TGTGCCAGCAGCCTCAGGGGGCTAGTTGCGAAACTGTTTTTT. This codes for CASSLRGLVAKLFF. This chain uses TRBV27 with TRBJ1-4; TRBD1 matches at 8 bases. Trimming cost V 6 bases and J 11 bases; bases outside gene matches: 11. The CDR3 spans 14 residues. From germline, CDR1 is MNHEY and CDR2 SMNVEV (reference sequence).

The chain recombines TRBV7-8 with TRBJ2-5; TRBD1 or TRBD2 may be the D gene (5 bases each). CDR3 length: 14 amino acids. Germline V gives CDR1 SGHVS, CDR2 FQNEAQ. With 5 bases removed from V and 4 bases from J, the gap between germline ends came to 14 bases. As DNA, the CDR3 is TGTGCCAGCAGCCGGGACCGATTAGGAGAGACCCAGTACTTC. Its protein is CASSRDRLGETQYF. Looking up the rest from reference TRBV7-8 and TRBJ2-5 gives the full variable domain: GAGVSQSPRYKVAKRGQDVALRCDPISGHVSLFWYQQALGQGPEFLTYFQNEAQLDKSGLPSDRFFAERPEGSVSTLKIQRTQQEDSAVYLCASSRDRLGETQYFGPGTRLLVL.

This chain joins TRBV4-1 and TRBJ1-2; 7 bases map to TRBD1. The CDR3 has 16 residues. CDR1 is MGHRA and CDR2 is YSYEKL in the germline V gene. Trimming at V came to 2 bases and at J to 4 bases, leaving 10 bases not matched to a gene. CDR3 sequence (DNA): TGCGCCAGCAGCCAATCTGGACAGGAAATTACCTATGGCTACACCTTC. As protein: CASSQSGQEITYGYTF.

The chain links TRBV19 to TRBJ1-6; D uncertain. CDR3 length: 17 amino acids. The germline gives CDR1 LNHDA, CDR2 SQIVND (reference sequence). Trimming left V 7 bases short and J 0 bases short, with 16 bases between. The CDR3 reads CASTLRLTSSYNSPLHF. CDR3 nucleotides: TGTGCCAGTACCCTAAGACTGACAAGCTCCTATAATTCACCCCTCCACTTT.

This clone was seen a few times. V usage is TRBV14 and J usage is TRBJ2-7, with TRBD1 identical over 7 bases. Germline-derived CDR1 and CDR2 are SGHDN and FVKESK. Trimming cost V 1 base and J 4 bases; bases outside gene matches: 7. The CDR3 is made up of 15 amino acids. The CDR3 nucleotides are TGTGCCAGCAGCCAAGTCAGGACAGGATTTTACGAGCAGTACTTC. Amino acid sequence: CASSQVRTGFYEQYF.

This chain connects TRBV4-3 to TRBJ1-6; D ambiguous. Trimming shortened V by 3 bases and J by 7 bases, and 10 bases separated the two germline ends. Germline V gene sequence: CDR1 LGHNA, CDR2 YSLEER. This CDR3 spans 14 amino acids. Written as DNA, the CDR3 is TGCGCCAGCAGCCATTCCTGGGAGAATTCACCCCTCCACTTT. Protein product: CASSHSWENSPLHF.

CDR3 sequence reads: CASSLEAGYEQYF. CDR3 coding DNA: TGCGCCAGCAGCCTGGAGGCGGGCTACGAGCAGTACTTC. The rearrangement joins TRBV5-1 to TRBJ2-7, with D possibly TRBD2 on 5 matching bases. The CDR3 sequence is 13 residues long. Germline CDR1 SGHRS, CDR2 YFSETQ. V was cut by 4 bases and J by 3 bases, with 11 bases left in between.

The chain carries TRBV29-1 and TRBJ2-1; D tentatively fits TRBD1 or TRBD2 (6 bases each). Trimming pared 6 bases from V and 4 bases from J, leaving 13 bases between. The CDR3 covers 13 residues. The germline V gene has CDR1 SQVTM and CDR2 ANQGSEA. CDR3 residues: CSVGGWGYNEQFF. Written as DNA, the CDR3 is TGCAGCGTGGGGGGCTGGGGTTACAATGAGCAGTTCTTC.

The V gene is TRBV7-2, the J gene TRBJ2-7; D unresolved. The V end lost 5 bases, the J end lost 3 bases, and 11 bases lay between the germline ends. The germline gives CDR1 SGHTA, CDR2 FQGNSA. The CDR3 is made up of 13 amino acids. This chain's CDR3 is CASSPGLGYEQYF. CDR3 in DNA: TGTGCCAGCAGCCCCGGCCTAGGCTACGAGCAGTACTTC. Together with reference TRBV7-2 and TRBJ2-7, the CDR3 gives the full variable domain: GAGVSQSPSNKVTEKGKDVELRCDPISGHTALYWYRQSLGQGLEFLIYFQGNSAPDKSGLPSDRFSAERTGGSVSTLTIQRTQQEDSAVYLCASSPGLGYEQYFGPGTRLTVT.

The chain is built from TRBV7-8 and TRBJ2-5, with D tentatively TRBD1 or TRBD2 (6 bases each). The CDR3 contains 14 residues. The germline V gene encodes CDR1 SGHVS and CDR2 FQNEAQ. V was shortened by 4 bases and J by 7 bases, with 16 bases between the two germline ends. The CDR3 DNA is TGTGCCAGCAGCTCCTCCGGAGGGGGACCGACCCAGTACTTC. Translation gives CASSSSGGGPTQYF.

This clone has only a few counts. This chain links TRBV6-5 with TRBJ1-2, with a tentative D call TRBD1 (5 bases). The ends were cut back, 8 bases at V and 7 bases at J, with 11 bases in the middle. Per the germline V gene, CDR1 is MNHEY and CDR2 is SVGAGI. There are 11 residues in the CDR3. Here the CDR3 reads CASRREGGYTF. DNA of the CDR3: TGTGCCAGCCGCAGGGAGGGTGGCTACACCTTC.

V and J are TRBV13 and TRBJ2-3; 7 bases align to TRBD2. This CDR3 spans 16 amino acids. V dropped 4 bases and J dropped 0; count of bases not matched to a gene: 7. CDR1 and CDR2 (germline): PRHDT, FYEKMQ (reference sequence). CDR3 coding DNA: TGTGCCAGCAGCTCCGTAGCGGGTACGAGCACAGATACGCAGTATTTT. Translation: CASSSVAGTSTDTQYF.

CDR3 amino acids: CASSYLRDYEQYF. The CDR3 nucleotides are TGTGCCAGCAGTTACCTCAGGGACTACGAGCAGTACTTC. The chain recombines TRBV6-6 with TRBJ2-7; perhaps TRBD1 as D (5 bases). V was shortened by 2 bases and J by 3 bases, with 8 bases between the two germline ends. The CDR3 spans 13 residues. The V gene's germline CDR1 is MNHNY and CDR2 SVGAGI (reference sequence).

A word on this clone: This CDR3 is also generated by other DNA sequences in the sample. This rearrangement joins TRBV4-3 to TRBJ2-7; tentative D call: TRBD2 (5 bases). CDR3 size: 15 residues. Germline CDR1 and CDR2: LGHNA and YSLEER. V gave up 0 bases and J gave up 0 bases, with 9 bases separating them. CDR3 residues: CASSQERVRSYEQYF. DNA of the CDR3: TGCGCCAGCAGCCAAGAGAGGGTTCGCTCCTACGAGCAGTACTTC.